This T cell receptor (beta chain) was sequenced for a study of cytomegalovirus exposure and HLA in healthy donors. Study results and limitations: Among immune exposure information, only CMV serostatus was available.

The PCR was carried out with 60 Vbeta primers and 13 Jbeta primers. TCRdb's table, derived via immunoSEQ multiplex PCR, lists solely in-frame clones and lacks some. This table holds some 140,000 clones, about 74% found once. Looked up from germline, CDR1 is SGDLS and CDR2 is YYNGEE. The ends lost 3 bases at V and 4 bases at J; junction bases unmatched: 12. CDR3 size: 19 residues. With respect to this clone: The antigen is unknown.

Despite likely unrecorded immune exposures, the donors were nominally healthy at the time of sampling. Sequencing used PBMCs. The sequence was collected from a man aged 25-45 years in good health and CMV-seronegative. The chain uses TRBV9 and TRBJ2-2; 13 bases match TRBD2. CDR3 in amino acids: CASSGGKLAGGFGTGELFF. The CDR3 bases are TGTGCCAGCAGCGGGGGGAAACTAGCGGGAGGGTTTGGCACCGGGGAGCTGTTTTTT.